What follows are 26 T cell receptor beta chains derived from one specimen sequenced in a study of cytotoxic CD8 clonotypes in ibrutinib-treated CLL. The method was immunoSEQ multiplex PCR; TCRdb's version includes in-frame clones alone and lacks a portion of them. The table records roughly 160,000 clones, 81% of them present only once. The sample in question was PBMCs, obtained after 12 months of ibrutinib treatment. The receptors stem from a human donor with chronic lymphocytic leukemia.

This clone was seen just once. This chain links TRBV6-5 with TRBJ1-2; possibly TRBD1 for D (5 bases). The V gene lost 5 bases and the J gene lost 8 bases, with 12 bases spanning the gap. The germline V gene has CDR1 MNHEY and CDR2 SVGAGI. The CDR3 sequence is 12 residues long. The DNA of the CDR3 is TGTGCCAGCAGTCCTCAGGGTGGAGGCTACACCTTC. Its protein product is CASSPQGGGYTF.

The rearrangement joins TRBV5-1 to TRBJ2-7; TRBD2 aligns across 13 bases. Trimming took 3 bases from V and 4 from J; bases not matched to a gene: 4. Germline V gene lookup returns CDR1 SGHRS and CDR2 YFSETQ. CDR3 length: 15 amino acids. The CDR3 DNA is TGCGCCAGCAGCTCCGGGACTAGCGGGGATTACGAGCAGTACTTC. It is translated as CASSSGTSGDYEQYF.

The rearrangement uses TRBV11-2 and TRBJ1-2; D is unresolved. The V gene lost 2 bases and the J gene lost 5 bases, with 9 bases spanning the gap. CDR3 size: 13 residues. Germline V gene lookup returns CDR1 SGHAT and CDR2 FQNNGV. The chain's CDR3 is CASSLMSGYGYTF. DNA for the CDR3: TGTGCCAGCAGCTTAATGTCCGGGTATGGCTACACCTTC.

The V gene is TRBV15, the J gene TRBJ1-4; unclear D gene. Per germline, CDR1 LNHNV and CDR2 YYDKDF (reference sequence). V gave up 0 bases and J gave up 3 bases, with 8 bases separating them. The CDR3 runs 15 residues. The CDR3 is CATSRDPAPNEKLFF. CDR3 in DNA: TGTGCCACCAGCAGAGATCCCGCGCCTAATGAAAAACTGTTTTTT.

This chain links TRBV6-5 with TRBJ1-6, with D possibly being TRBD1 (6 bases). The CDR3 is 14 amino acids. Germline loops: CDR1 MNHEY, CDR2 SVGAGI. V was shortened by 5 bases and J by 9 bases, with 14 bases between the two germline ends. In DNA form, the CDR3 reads TGTGCCAGCAGTATCGTCTGGGGGGCTTCACCCCTCCACTTT. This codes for CASSIVWGASPLHF.

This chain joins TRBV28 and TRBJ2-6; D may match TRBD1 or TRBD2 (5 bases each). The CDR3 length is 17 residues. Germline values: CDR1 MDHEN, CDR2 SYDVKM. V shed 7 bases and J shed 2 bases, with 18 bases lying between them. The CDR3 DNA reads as TGTGCCAGCATTAAGGATTGGGGGAAAACTGGGGCCAACGTCCTGACTTTC. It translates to CASIKDWGKTGANVLTF.

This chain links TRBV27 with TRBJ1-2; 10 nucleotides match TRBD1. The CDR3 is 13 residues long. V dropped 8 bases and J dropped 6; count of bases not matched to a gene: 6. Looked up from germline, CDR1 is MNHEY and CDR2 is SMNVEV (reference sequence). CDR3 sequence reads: CASGRDRGHGYTF. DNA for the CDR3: TGTGCCAGCGGAAGGGACAGGGGCCATGGCTACACCTTC.

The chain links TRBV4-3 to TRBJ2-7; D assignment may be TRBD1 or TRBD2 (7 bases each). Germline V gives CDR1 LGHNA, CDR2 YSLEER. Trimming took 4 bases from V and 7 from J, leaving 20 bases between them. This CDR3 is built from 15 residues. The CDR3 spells CASSRSGEGAGEQYF. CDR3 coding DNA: TGCGCCAGCAGCCGTTCCGGGGAGGGGGCAGGGGAGCAGTACTTC.

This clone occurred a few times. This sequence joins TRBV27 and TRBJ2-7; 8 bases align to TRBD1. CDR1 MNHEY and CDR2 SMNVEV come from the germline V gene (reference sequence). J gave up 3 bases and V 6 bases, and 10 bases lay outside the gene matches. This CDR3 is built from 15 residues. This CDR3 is CASRDGQGEIYEQYF. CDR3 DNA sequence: TGTGCCAGCAGAGACGGACAGGGTGAGATCTACGAGCAGTACTTC.

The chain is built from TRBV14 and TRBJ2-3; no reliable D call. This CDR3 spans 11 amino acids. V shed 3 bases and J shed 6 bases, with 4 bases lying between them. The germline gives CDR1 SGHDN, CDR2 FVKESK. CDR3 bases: TGTGCCAGCAGCCATTCGGATACGCAGTATTTT. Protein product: CASSHSDTQYF.

The CDR3 here is CATLRGQMNTEAFF. The DNA of the CDR3 is TGTGCCACCCTCCGGGGGCAGATGAACACTGAAGCTTTCTTT. The rearrangement uses TRBV19 and TRBJ1-1; possible D gene TRBD1, 6 bases. Germline CDR1 and CDR2: LNHDA and SQIVND (reference sequence). Trimming stripped 10 bases from V and 0 bases from J, with 15 bases between. This CDR3 spans 14 amino acids.

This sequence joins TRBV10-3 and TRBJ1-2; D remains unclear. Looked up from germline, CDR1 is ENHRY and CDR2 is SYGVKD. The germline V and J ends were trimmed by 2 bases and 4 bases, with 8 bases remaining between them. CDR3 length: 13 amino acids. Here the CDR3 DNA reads TGTGCCATCAGTGAGCAGGCGGTCTATGGCTACACCTTC. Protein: CAISEQAVYGYTF.

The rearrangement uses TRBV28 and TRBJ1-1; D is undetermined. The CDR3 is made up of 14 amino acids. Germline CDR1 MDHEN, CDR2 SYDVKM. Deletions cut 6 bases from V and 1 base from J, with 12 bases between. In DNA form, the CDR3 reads TGTGCCAGCAGCCCTCGGAGGCAGAACACTGAAGCTTTCTTT. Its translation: CASSPRRQNTEAFF.

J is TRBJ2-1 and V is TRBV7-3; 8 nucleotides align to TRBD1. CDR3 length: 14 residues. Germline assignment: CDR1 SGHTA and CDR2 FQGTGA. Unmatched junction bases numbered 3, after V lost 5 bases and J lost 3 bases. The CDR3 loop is CASSPGGGYNEQFF. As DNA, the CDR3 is TGTGCCAGCAGCCCAGGGGGCGGCTACAATGAGCAGTTCTTC.

The CDR3 reads CASSFGAGARNEQFF. Here the CDR3 DNA reads TGTGCCAGCAGTTTCGGAGCAGGGGCGCGGAATGAGCAGTTCTTC. V and J are TRBV28 and TRBJ2-1; possibly TRBD1 for D (6 bases). Trimming took off 3 bases at V and 7 bases at J, with 16 bases between the two ends. Looked up from germline, CDR1 is MDHEN and CDR2 is SYDVKM. This CDR3 has 15 amino acids.

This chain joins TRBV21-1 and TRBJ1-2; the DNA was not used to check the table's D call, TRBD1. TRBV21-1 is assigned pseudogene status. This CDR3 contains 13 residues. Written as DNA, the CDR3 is TGTGCCAGCAGCACACCTACCGACAGGGTTCCTTCCTTC. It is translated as CASSTPTDRVPSF.

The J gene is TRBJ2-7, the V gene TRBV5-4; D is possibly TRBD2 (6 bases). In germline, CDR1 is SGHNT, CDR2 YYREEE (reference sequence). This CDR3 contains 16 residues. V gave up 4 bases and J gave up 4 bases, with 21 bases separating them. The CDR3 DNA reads TGTGCCAGCAGCCCCTACCCGGGGGTGGAGAGATACGAGCAGTACTTC. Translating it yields CASSPYPGVERYEQYF.

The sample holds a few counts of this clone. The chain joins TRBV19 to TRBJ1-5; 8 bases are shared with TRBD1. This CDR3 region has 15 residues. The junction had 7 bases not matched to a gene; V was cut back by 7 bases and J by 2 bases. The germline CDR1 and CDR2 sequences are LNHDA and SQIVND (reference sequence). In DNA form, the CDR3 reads TGTGCCAGTAAGGACAGGGTCAACGGCAATCAGCCCCAGCATTTT. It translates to CASKDRVNGNQPQHF.

CDR3 residues: CASSLSGRGSYEQYF. DNA of the CDR3: TGTGCCAGCAGTTTAAGCGGGAGGGGTTCCTACGAGCAGTACTTC. This chain links TRBV28 with TRBJ2-7; 10 bases map to TRBD2. CDR1 is MDHEN and CDR2 is SYDVKM in the germline V gene. After removal of 2 bases from V and 1 base from J, the junction contained 2 bases not matched to a gene. CDR3 length equals 15 residues.

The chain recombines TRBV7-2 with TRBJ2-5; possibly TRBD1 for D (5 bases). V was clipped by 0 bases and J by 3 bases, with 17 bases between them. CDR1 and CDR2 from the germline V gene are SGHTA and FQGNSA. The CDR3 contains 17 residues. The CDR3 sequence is CASSLASSRVGKETQYF. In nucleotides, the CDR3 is TGTGCCAGCAGCTTAGCCTCCTCCAGGGTCGGTAAAGAGACCCAGTACTTC.

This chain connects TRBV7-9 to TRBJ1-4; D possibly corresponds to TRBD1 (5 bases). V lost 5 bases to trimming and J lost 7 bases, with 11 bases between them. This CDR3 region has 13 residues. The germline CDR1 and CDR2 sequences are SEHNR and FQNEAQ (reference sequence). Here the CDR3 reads CASSLGTTEKLFF. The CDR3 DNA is TGTGCCAGCAGCCTAGGGACCACTGAAAAACTGTTTTTT.

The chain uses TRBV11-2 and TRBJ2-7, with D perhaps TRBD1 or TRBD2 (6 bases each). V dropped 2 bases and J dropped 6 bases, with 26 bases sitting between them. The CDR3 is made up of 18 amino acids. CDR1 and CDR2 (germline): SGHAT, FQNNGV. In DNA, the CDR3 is TGTGCCAGCAGCTTAAGGCCCCCAATTGGGGGCTCCGGGGGCGAGCAGTACTTC. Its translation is CASSLRPPIGGSGGEQYF.

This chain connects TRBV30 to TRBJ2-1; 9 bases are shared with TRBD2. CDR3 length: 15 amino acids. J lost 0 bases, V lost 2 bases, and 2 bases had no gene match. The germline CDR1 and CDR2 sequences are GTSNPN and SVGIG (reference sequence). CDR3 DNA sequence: TGTGCCTGGAGTAGGCGGGGGGGCTCCTACAATGAGCAGTTCTTC. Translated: CAWSRRGGSYNEQFF.

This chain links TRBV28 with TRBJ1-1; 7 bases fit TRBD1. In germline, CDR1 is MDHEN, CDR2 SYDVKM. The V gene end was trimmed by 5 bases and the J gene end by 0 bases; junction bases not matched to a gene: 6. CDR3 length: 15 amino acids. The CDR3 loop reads CASSKPGQLNTEAFF. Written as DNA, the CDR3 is TGTGCCAGCAGTAAACCGGGACAGCTGAACACTGAAGCTTTCTTT.

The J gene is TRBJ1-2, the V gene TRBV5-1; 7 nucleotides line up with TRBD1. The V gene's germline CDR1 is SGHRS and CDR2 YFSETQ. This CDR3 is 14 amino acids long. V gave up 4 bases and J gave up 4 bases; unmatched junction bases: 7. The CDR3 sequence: CASSRGTDFYGYTF. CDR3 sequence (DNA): TGCGCCAGCAGCAGGGGGACAGACTTCTATGGCTACACCTTC.

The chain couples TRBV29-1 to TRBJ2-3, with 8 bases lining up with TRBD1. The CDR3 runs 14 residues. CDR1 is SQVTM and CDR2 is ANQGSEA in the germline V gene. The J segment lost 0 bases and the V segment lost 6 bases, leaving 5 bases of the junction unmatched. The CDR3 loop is CSVEQGASTDTQYF. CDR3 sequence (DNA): TGCAGCGTGGAGCAGGGGGCTAGCACAGATACGCAGTATTTT.